A single sample gave rise to the 27 T cell receptor beta chains below, sequenced in a study of cytomegalovirus exposure and HLA in healthy donors. In the PCR, 60 Vbeta and 13 Jbeta primers were used. Sequenced by immunoSEQ multiplex PCR; TCRdb stores in-frame clones only, minus some. Its clone listing holds under 90,000 clones. Sequenced sample: PBMCs. The receptors here all came from a female donor in good health and CMV-seropositive.

This rearrangement joins TRBV4-1 to TRBJ2-2, with TRBD2 matching over 8 bases. V lost 3 bases, J lost 1 base, and 10 bases stayed unmatched. In germline, CDR1 is MGHRA, CDR2 YSYEKL. The CDR3 is 18 amino acids. CDR3 region: CASSQETISGENTGELFF. Written as DNA, the CDR3 is TGCGCCAGCAGCCAGGAGACGATTAGCGGGGAGAACACCGGGGAGCTGTTTTTT.

The rearrangement joins TRBV12-5 to TRBJ1-1; D is perhaps TRBD1 (6 bases). Germline CDR1 and CDR2: LGHNT and FRNRAP. The CDR3 totals 15 residues. Trimming removed 5 bases from V and 0 bases from J, with 13 bases in between. Here the CDR3 DNA reads TGTGCTAGTGGTAAGACAGGTCCCATGAACACTGAAGCTTTCTTT. Its protein is CASGKTGPMNTEAFF.

The chain employs TRBV7-2 and TRBJ1-5; unclear D gene. This CDR3 has 13 amino acids. In germline, CDR1 is SGHTA, CDR2 FQGNSA. Trimming left V 1 base short and J 5 bases short, with 6 bases between. The CDR3 loop is CASSLGLYQPQHF. The CDR3, as DNA: TGTGCCAGCAGCTTAGGTCTCTATCAGCCCCAGCATTTT.

The chain employs TRBV7-9 and TRBJ2-7, with D tentatively TRBD1 or TRBD2 (5 bases each). This CDR3 has 14 amino acids. From germline, CDR1 is SEHNR and CDR2 FQNEAQ (reference sequence). The V and J ends lost 10 bases and 2 bases respectively, with 18 bases between them. CDR3 coding DNA: TGTGCCACCAGAGGGGCGGAAAAAACCTACGAGCAGTACTTC. It yields the protein CATRGAEKTYEQYF.

The chain is built from TRBV28 and TRBJ2-7, with a tentative D call TRBD2 (6 bases). Trimming cost V 6 bases and J 3 bases, with 15 bases left between them. The germline V gene encodes CDR1 MDHEN and CDR2 SYDVKM. The CDR3 extends over 14 amino acids. The CDR3 spells CASRRRATYYEQYF. CDR3 in DNA: TGTGCCAGCAGGAGGAGGGCCACCTACTACGAGCAGTACTTC. Full variable domain (missing parts from reference TRBV28 and TRBJ2-7): DVKVTQSSRYLVKRTGEKVFLECVQDMDHENMFWYRQDPGLGLRLIYFSYDVKMKEKGDIPEGYSVSREKKERFSLILESASTNQTSMYLCASRRRATYYEQYFGPGTRLTVT.

The rearrangement uses TRBV4-1 and TRBJ2-3, with TRBD1 matching 9 bases. V shed 3 bases, J shed 1 base, and the junction held 8 bases outside the gene matches. This CDR3 comprises 17 residues. CDR1 is MGHRA and CDR2 is YSYEKL in the germline V gene. The CDR3 nucleotides read TGCGCCAGCAGCCACGCCTGGACAGGGGATGGCACAGATACGCAGTATTTT. As protein: CASSHAWTGDGTDTQYF.

The chain carries TRBV4-3 and TRBJ2-3, with TRBD2 matching over 14 bases. V was clipped by 4 bases and J by 4 bases; unmatched bases: 1. There are 15 residues in the CDR3. CDR1 is LGHNA, CDR2 YSLEER, per germline. The CDR3 DNA sequence: TGCGCCAGCAGCCTGGGACTAGCGGGAGCAGATACGCAGTATTTT. Its protein is CASSLGLAGADTQYF.

The gene calls are TRBV5-4 and TRBJ1-4, with D possibly TRBD1 on 6 matching bases. From germline, CDR1 is SGHNT and CDR2 YYREEE (reference sequence). Trimming took 0 bases from V and 6 from J, leaving 15 bases between them. This CDR3 contains 16 residues. This chain's CDR3 is CASSLGTGGGDEKLFF. DNA for the CDR3: TGTGCCAGCAGCTTGGGTACGGGGGGCGGTGATGAAAAACTGTTTTTT.

The chain combines TRBV6-1 with TRBJ1-5; D is possibly TRBD1 (6 bases). Germline CDR1 and CDR2: MNHNS and SASEGT. V lost 4 bases, J lost 6 bases, and 19 bases lay in between. This CDR3 has 16 amino acids. DNA of the CDR3: TGTGCCAGCAGTGCACATGCCCGGGGCAGGGGTCAGCCCCAGCATTTT. Amino acid sequence: CASSAHARGRGQPQHF.

This chain uses TRBV7-2 with TRBJ2-1; 7 bases are a match to TRBD1. This CDR3 comprises 15 residues. The V segment lost 5 bases and the J segment 5 bases; nucleotides outside the gene matches: 9. Germline V gene data show CDR1 as SGHTA and CDR2 as FQGNSA. CDR3 in DNA: TGTGCCAGCAGCCCCCCGGGACAGCGGAACAATGAGCAGTTCTTC. Protein sequence: CASSPPGQRNNEQFF. The whole variable domain, filled in from reference TRBV7-2 and TRBJ2-1, reads GAGVSQSPSNKVTEKGKDVELRCDPISGHTALYWYRQSLGQGLEFLIYFQGNSAPDKSGLPSDRFSAERTGGSVSTLTIQRTQQEDSAVYLCASSPPGQRNNEQFFGPGTRLTVL.

This rearrangement joins TRBV6-6 to TRBJ1-3; no reliable D call. The CDR3 sequence is 15 residues long. V dropped 0 bases and J dropped 0 bases, with 6 bases sitting between them. The V gene's germline CDR1 is MNHNY and CDR2 SVGAGI (reference sequence). CDR3 nucleotide sequence: TGTGCCAGCAGTTACTCGAGTAACTCTGGAAACACCATATATTTT. It yields the protein CASSYSSNSGNTIYF.

The chain recombines TRBV6-1 with TRBJ1-5, with 8 positions matching TRBD1. The germline CDR1 and CDR2 sequences are MNHNS and SASEGT. Trimming cost V 8 bases and J 6 bases; bases outside gene matches: 6. CDR3 size: 13 residues. The CDR3 loop reads CASEGQGFQPQHF. In nucleotides, the CDR3 is TGTGCCAGCGAAGGACAGGGTTTTCAGCCCCAGCATTTT.

The V gene is TRBV11-2, the J gene TRBJ2-7, with 10 bases identical to TRBD2. V shed 5 bases and J 6 bases; nucleotides not matched to a gene: 7. The germline V gene has CDR1 SGHAT and CDR2 FQNNGV. This CDR3 has 14 amino acids. The CDR3 DNA is TGTGCCAGCAGCCCCGGACTAGCGGTTTCCGAGCAGTACTTC. Amino acid sequence: CASSPGLAVSEQYF.

This rearrangement joins TRBV29-1 to TRBJ2-2, with 8 bases identical to TRBD2. V gave up 6 bases and J gave up 1 base; unmatched junction bases: 4. Germline V gene sequence: CDR1 SQVTM, CDR2 ANQGSEA. This CDR3 is built from 14 residues. The chain's CDR3 is CSVRGAVNTGELFF. CDR3 nucleotides: TGCAGCGTGCGGGGGGCTGTGAACACCGGGGAGCTGTTTTTT.

The J gene is TRBJ2-5, the V gene TRBV28; a possible D gene is TRBD1 (6 bases). The germline V gene has CDR1 MDHEN and CDR2 SYDVKM. The CDR3 spans 14 residues. The V gene lost 2 bases and the J gene lost 3 bases, with 10 bases spanning the gap. The CDR3 spells CASSLTGPKETQYF. Here the CDR3 DNA reads TGTGCCAGCAGTTTAACAGGGCCTAAAGAGACCCAGTACTTC.

The chain has TRBV28 and TRBJ2-2, with TRBD1 matching 7 bases. This CDR3 region has 18 residues. Trimming took 7 bases from V and 5 from J; bases not matched to a gene: 19. In germline, CDR1 is MDHEN, CDR2 SYDVKM. CDR3 nucleotide sequence: TGTGCCAGCAACGACAGGGAAGAACGGCCCCTCGTGACCGGGGAGCTGTTTTTT. It is translated as CASNDREERPLVTGELFF.

The chain uses TRBV5-6 and TRBJ2-7, with 9 bases aligning to TRBD2. The CDR3 runs 16 residues. The germline V gene encodes CDR1 SGHDT and CDR2 YYEEEE. J was trimmed by 0 bases and V by 3 bases; bases with no gene match: 7. The CDR3 DNA follows: TGTGCCAGCAGCTCCTATCCTAGCGGGGTCTCCTACGAGCAGTACTTC. As protein: CASSSYPSGVSYEQYF.

The J gene is TRBJ2-7, the V gene TRBV11-2, with 7 bases matching TRBD1. This CDR3 region has 19 residues. Germline V gene data show CDR1 as SGHAT and CDR2 as FQNNGV. V gave up 5 bases and J gave up 1 base; unmatched junction bases: 20. The CDR3 nucleotides are TGTGCCAGCAGCCGACTTCACGGGACAGTACCTTTAAATTCCTACGAGCAGTACTTC. The encoded protein is CASSRLHGTVPLNSYEQYF.

The chain recombines TRBV4-3 with TRBJ2-1; maybe TRBD2 (7 bases). The V and J ends lost 2 bases and 4 bases respectively, with 12 bases between them. CDR3 size: 15 residues. CDR1 LGHNA and CDR2 YSLEER come from the germline V gene. The CDR3: CASSQRGAPYNEQFF. CDR3 in DNA: TGCGCCAGCAGCCAACGGGGGGCGCCGTACAATGAGCAGTTCTTC.

The genes are TRBV7-9 and TRBJ2-5; D may be TRBD2 (5 bases). The V and J ends lost 1 base and 1 base respectively, with 13 bases between them. This CDR3 contains 16 residues. CDR1 and CDR2 from the germline V gene are SEHNR and FQNEAQ (reference sequence). The CDR3 sequence: CASSLEDRLPQETQYF. The CDR3 DNA is TGTGCCAGCAGCTTAGAGGACCGACTACCCCAAGAGACCCAGTACTTC.

The chain recombines TRBV11-2 with TRBJ1-1, with 7 bases identical to TRBD1. This CDR3 comprises 16 residues. The V and J ends lost 5 bases and 1 base, in that order; junction bases with no gene match: 10. Per the germline V gene, CDR1 is SGHAT and CDR2 is FQNNGV. The CDR3 loop reads CASSITPRTGNTEAFF. In DNA form, the CDR3 reads TGTGCCAGCAGCATAACCCCTAGGACAGGGAACACTGAAGCTTTCTTT.

CDR3 coding DNA: TGCGCCAGCAGCGACGGACTAGCGGGAGAAGGCGAGCAGTACTTC. This encodes CASSDGLAGEGEQYF. This sequence joins TRBV5-1 and TRBJ2-7; 13 nucleotides align to TRBD2. The J segment lost 6 bases and the V segment lost 4 bases, leaving 7 bases of the junction unmatched. This CDR3 is built from 15 residues. Germline V gene data show CDR1 as SGHRS and CDR2 as YFSETQ.

This rearrangement joins TRBV7-8 to TRBJ1-2, with D hard to call. The CDR3 length is 17 residues. V lost 5 bases to trimming and J lost 4 bases, with 23 bases between them. CDR1 SGHVS and CDR2 FQNEAQ come from the germline V gene. CDR3 amino acids: CASSPPPGGRSSYGYTF. In nucleotides, the CDR3 is TGTGCCAGCAGCCCCCCCCCAGGAGGGAGAAGCAGCTATGGCTACACCTTC. The full variable domain, its missing parts supplied by reference TRBV7-8 and TRBJ1-2, is GAGVSQSPRYKVAKRGQDVALRCDPISGHVSLFWYQQALGQGPEFLTYFQNEAQLDKSGLPSDRFFAERPEGSVSTLKIQRTQQEDSAVYLCASSPPPGGRSSYGYTFGSGTRLTVV.

For the CDR3, the DNA is TGTGCCAGCAGCCCGGGACTAGGCAATGAGCAGTTCTTC. This codes for CASSPGLGNEQFF. This chain joins TRBV11-2 and TRBJ2-1; TRBD2 matches 8 bases. J lost 6 bases, V lost 5 bases, and 3 bases had no gene match. CDR3 length: 13 residues. Germline-derived CDR1 and CDR2 are SGHAT and FQNNGV.

As regards this clone: The germline gene is not matched at one end of the junction; a read error may be the cause. This chain uses TRBV7-9 with TRBJ1-3; possible D gene TRBD1, 5 bases. Germline CDR1 and CDR2: SEHNR and FQNEAQ (reference sequence). CDR3 length: 14 residues. The CDR3 DNA is TGTGCCAGCAGTTCAATTCTGAAGGACACGCCGAAGCATTTT. Its translation is CASSSILKDTPKHF.

The chain uses TRBV20-1 and TRBJ1-5; D is undetermined. The CDR3 is made up of 11 amino acids. V was shortened by 3 bases and J by 12 bases, with 12 bases between the two germline ends. Per the germline V gene, CDR1 is DFQATT and CDR2 is SNEGSKA (reference sequence). The CDR3 nucleotides read TGCAGTGCTAGGCGCGGAGTGTACCAGCATTTT. Its protein is CSARRGVYQHF.

V is TRBV30 and J is TRBJ2-1, with 10 bases fitting TRBD2. The ends lost 3 bases at V and 6 bases at J; junction bases unmatched: 5. The CDR3 is made up of 14 amino acids. Germline V gene sequence: CDR1 GTSNPN, CDR2 SVGIG (reference sequence). This CDR3 reads CAWRGAGGPNEQFF. For the CDR3, the DNA is TGTGCCTGGAGGGGAGCGGGAGGGCCCAATGAGCAGTTCTTC.